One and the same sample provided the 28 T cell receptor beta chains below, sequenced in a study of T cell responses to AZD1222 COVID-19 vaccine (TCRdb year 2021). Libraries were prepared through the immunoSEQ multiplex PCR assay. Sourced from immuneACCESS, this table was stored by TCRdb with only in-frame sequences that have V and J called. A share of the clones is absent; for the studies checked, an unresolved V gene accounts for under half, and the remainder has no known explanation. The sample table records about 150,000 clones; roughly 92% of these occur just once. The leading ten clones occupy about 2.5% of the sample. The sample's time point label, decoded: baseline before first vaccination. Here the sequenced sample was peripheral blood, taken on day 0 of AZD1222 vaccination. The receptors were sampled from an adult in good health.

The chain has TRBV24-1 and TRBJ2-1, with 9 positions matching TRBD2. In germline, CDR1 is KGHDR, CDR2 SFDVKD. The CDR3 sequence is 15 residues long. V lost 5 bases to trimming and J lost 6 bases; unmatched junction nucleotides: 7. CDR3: CATSGGGEASNEQFF. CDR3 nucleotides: TGTGCCACCAGTGGCGGGGGGGAGGCTAGCAATGAGCAGTTCTTC.

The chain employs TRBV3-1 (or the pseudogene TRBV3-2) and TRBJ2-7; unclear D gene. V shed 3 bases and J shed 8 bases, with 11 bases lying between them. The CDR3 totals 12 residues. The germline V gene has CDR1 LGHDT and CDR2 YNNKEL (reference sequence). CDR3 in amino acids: CASSHKGPKQYF. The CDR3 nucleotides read TGTGCCAGCAGCCACAAAGGGCCCAAGCAGTACTTC.

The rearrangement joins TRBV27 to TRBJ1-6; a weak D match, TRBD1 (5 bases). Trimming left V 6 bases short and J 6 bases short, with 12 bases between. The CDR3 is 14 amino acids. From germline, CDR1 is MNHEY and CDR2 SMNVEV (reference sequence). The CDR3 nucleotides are TGTGCCAGCAGCCCGGGGCAGGTTAATTCACCCCTCCACTTT. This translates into CASSPGQVNSPLHF.

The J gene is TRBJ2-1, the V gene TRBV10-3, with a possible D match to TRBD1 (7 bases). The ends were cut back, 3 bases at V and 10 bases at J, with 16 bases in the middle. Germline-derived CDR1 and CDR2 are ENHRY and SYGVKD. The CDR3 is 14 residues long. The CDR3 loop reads CAISESEGAGEQFF. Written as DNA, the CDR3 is TGTGCCATCAGTGAATCGGAGGGGGCAGGCGAGCAGTTCTTC.

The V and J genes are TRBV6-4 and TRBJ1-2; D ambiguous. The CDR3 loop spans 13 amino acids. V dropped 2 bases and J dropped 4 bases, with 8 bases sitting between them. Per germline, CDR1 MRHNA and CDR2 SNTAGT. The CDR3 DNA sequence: TGTGCCAGCAGTGACAGGGATTTCTATGGCTACACCTTC. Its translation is CASSDRDFYGYTF.

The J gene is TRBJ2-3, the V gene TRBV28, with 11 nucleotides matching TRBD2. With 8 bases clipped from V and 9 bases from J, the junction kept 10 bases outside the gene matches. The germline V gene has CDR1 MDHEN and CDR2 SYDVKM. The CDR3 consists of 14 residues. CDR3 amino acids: CASVTSGSVYTQYF. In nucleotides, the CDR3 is TGTGCCAGCGTTACTAGCGGGAGTGTATACACGCAGTATTTT.

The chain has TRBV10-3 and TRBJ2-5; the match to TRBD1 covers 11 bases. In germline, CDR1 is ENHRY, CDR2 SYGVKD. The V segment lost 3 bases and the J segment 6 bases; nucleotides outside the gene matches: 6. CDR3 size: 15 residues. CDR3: CAISDIGQGAKTQYF. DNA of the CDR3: TGTGCCATCAGTGACATCGGACAGGGGGCGAAGACCCAGTACTTC.

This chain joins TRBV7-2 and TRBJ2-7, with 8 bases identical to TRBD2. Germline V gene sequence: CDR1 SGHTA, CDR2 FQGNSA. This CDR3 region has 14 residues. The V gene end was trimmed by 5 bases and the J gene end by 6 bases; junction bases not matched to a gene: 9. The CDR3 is CASSITGGPLEQYF. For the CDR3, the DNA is TGTGCCAGCAGCATCACGGGGGGGCCCCTCGAGCAGTACTTC.

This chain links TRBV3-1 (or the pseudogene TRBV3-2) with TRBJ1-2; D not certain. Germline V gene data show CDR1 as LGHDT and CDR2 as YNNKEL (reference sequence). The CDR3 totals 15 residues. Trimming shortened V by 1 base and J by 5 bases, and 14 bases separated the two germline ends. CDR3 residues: CASSQGSQARYGYTF. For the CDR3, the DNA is TGTGCCAGCAGCCAAGGGTCGCAGGCTCGGTATGGCTACACCTTC.

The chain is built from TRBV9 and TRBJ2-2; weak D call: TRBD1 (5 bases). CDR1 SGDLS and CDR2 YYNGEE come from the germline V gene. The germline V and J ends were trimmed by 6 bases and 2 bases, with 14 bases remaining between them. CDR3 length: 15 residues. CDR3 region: CASKGQPENTGELFF. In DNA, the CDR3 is TGTGCCAGCAAGGGGCAACCAGAAAACACCGGGGAGCTGTTTTTT.

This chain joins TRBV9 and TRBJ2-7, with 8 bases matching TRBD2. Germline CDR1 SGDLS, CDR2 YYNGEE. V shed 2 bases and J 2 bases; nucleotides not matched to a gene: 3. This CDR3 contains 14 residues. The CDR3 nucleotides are TGTGCCAGCAGCGTCGGGGGGGGCCCCTACGAGCAGTACTTC. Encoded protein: CASSVGGGPYEQYF.

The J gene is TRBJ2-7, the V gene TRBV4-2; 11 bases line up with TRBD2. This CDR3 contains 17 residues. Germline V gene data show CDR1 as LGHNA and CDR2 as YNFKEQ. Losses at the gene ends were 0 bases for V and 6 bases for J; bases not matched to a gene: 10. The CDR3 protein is CASSQETLAGGLGEQYF. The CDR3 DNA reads TGTGCCAGCAGCCAAGAGACGCTAGCGGGAGGATTGGGCGAGCAGTACTTC.

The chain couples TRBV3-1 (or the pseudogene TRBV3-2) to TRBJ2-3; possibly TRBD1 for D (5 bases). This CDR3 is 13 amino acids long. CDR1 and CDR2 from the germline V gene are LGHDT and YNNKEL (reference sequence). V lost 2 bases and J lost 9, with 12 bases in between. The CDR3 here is CASSQFRPGTQYF. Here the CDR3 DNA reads TGTGCCAGCAGCCAATTCAGGCCAGGGACGCAGTATTTT.

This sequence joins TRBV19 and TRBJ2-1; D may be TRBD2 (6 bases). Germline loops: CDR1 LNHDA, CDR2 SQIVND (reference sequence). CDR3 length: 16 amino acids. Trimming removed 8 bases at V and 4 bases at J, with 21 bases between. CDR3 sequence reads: CASFPRGNYPYNEQFF. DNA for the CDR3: TGTGCCAGTTTCCCCCGGGGGAACTACCCGTACAATGAGCAGTTCTTC. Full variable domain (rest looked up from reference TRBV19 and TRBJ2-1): DGGITQSPKYLFRKEGQNVTLSCEQNLNHDAMYWYRQDPGQGLRLIYYSQIVNDFQKGDIAEGYSVSREKKESFPLTVTSAQKNPTAFYLCASFPRGNYPYNEQFFGPGTRLTVL.

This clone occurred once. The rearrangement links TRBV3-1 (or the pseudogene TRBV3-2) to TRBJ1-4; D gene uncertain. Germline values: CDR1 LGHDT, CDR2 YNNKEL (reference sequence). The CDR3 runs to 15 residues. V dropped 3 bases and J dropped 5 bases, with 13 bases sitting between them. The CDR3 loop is CASSQPGLYNEKLFF. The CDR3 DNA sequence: TGTGCCAGCAGCCAGCCGGGTCTTTACAATGAAAAACTGTTTTTT.

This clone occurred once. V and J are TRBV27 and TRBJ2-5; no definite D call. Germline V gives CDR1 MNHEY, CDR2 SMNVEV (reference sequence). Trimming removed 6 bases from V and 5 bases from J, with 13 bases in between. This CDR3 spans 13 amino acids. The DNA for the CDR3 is TGTGCCAGCAGAGAACCCCTCGGGGAGACCCAGTACTTC. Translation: CASREPLGETQYF.

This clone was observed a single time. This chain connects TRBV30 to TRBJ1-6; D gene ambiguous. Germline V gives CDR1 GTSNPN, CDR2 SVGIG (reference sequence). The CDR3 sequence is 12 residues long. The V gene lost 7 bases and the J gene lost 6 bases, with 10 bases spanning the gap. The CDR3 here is CASTQFNSPLHF. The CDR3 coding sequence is TGTGCCTCGACACAATTTAATTCACCCCTCCACTTT.

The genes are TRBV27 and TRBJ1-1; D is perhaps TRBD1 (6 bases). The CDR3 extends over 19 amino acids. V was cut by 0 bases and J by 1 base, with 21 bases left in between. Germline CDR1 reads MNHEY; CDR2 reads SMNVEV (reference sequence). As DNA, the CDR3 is TGTGCCAGCAGTTTATCGTTTGAGTGGGGGGGGCAGGGGAACACTGAAGCTTTCTTT. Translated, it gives CASSLSFEWGGQGNTEAFF.

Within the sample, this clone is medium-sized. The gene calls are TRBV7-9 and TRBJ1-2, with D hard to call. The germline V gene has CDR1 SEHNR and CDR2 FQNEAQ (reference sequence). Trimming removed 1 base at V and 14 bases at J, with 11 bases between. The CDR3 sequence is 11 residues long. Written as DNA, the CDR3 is TGTGCCAGCAGCTTAGATGACGGAGGAACCTTC. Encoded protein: CASSLDDGGTF.

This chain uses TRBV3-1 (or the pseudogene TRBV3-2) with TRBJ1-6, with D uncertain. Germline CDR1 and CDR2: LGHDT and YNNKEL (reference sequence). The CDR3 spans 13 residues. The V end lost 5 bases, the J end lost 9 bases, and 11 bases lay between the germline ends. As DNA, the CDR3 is TGTGCCAGCAGCGAAGTGGGATCTTCACCCCTCCACTTT. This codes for CASSEVGSSPLHF.

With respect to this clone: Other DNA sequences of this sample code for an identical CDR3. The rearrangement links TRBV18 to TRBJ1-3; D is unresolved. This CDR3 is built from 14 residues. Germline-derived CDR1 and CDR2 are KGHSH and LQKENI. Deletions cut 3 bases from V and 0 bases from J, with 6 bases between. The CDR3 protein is CASSPGISGNTIYF. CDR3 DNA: TGTGCCAGCTCACCGGGAATCTCTGGAAACACCATATATTTT.

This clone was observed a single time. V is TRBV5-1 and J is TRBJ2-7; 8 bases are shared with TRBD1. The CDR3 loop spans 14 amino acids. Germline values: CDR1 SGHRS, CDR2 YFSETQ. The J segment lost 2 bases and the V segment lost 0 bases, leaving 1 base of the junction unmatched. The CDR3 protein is CASSLAGGPYEQYF. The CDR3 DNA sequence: TGCGCCAGCAGCTTGGCAGGGGGCCCCTACGAGCAGTACTTC.

Here the CDR3 DNA reads TGTGCCACCAGTCCAGGACAGGGGATCACCGGGGAGCTGTTTTTT. It specifies CATSPGQGITGELFF. The chain joins TRBV24-1 to TRBJ2-2, with 9 nucleotides matching TRBD1. Losses at the gene ends were 6 bases for V and 4 bases for J; bases not matched to a gene: 5. The V gene's germline CDR1 is KGHDR and CDR2 SFDVKD. There are 15 residues in the CDR3.

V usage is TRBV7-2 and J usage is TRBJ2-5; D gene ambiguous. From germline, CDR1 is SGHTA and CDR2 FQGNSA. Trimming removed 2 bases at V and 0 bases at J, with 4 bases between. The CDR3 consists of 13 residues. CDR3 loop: CASSLLYQETQYF. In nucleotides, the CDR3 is TGTGCCAGCAGCTTACTCTACCAAGAGACCCAGTACTTC.

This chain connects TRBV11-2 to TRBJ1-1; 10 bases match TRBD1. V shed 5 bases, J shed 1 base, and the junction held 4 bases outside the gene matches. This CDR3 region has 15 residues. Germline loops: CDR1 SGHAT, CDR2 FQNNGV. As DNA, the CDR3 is TGTGCCAGCAGCGCCAGGACAGGGGGGAACACTGAAGCTTTCTTT. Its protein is CASSARTGGNTEAFF.

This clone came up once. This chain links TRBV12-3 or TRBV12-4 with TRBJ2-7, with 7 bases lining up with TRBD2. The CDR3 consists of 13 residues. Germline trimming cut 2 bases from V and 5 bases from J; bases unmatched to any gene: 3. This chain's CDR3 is CASSLIGTNEQYF. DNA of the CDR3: TGTGCCAGCAGTTTAATAGGGACTAACGAGCAGTACTTC.

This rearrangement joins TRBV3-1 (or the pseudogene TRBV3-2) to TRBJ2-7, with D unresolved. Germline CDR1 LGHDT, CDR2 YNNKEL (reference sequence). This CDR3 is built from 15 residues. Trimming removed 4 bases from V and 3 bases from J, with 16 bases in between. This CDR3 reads CASSPAGGSHYEQYF. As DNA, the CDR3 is TGTGCCAGCAGCCCAGCTGGCGGATCACACTACGAGCAGTACTTC.

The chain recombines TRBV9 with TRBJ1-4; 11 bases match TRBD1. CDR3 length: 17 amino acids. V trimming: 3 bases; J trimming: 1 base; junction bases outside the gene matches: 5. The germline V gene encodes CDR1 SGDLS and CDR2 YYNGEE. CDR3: CASSARTGGLTNEKLFF. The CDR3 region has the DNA TGTGCCAGCAGCGCCAGGACAGGGGGCTTAACTAATGAAAAACTGTTTTTT.